This TCR beta chain was sequenced during a study of regulatory T cells in long-lasting Graves disease. V gave up 6 bases and J gave up 3 bases; unmatched junction bases: 4. The CDR3 spans 14 residues. The V gene's germline CDR1 is MNHNS and CDR2 SASEGT. As to time point: newly diagnosed GD, antithyroid drugs for less than 3 months. PBMC RNA was the source of the TCR library. This clonotype was recorded many times. Its antigen is unknown. Overall study results and limits: Persistent Graves' patients had lower TCR diversity than newly diagnosed ones.

Assembly of TCR beta libraries relied on iRepertoire HTBI primers together with Arm-PCR of CDR3 regions. TCRdb used MiXCR to reprocess the multiplex PCR reads, holding one entry per CDR3 protein. The data contain around 420,000 distinct CDR3 sequences, 15% of them singletons. These data were also reused for a study on T cells in Graves' hyperthyroidism and ophthalmopathy.

The rearrangement links TRBV6-1 to TRBJ2-1, with 8 bases that match TRBD1. The source of this sequence is a woman between 40 and 55 years old with Graves disease. The specimen comprised peripheral blood mononuclear cells (PBMCs), sampled at new diagnosis, from a patient treated with antithyroid drugs. The CDR3 nucleotides read TGTGCCAGCAGAGAGGGACAGGACTACAATGAGCAGTTCTTC. Its protein is CASREGQDYNEQFF.